This T cell receptor beta chain was captured in a study of T cells in Graves' hyperthyroidism and ophthalmopathy. Study-wide results and caveats: In the blood, most expanded thyroid clonotypes above 0.001 appeared as well.

Germline V gives CDR1 SNHLY, CDR2 FYNNEI. The CDR3 runs 14 residues. V gave up 5 bases and J gave up 0 bases, with 8 bases separating them. Those patients with uncontrolled infection, other autoimmune disease, pregnancy or lactation were excluded. Each diagnosis drew on symptoms, thyroxine, TRAb, thyroid ultrasound and orbital computed tomography findings. This clonotype was picked up many times. Its specificity is unknown. RNA transcripts were the template for amplifying TCR beta CDR3 regions. Initially, a first-round RT-PCR of the TCR CDR3 employed the HTBI primer set. TCRdb ran MiXCR on the multiplex PCR reads and lists one entry per CDR3 protein. The sample holds roughly 720,000 distinct CDR3 sequences; 17% are singletons and the top ten take 15% to 19%.

The sequenced sample was blood. The genes are TRBV2 and TRBJ1-5; possibly TRBD1 for D (5 bases). The clonotype originates from a man aged 45-65 years with Graves' hyperthyroidism. CDR3 nucleotides: TGTGCCAGCAGTCAGGGCCATAGCAATCAGCCCCAGCATTTT. This sequence encodes CASSQGHSNQPQHF.